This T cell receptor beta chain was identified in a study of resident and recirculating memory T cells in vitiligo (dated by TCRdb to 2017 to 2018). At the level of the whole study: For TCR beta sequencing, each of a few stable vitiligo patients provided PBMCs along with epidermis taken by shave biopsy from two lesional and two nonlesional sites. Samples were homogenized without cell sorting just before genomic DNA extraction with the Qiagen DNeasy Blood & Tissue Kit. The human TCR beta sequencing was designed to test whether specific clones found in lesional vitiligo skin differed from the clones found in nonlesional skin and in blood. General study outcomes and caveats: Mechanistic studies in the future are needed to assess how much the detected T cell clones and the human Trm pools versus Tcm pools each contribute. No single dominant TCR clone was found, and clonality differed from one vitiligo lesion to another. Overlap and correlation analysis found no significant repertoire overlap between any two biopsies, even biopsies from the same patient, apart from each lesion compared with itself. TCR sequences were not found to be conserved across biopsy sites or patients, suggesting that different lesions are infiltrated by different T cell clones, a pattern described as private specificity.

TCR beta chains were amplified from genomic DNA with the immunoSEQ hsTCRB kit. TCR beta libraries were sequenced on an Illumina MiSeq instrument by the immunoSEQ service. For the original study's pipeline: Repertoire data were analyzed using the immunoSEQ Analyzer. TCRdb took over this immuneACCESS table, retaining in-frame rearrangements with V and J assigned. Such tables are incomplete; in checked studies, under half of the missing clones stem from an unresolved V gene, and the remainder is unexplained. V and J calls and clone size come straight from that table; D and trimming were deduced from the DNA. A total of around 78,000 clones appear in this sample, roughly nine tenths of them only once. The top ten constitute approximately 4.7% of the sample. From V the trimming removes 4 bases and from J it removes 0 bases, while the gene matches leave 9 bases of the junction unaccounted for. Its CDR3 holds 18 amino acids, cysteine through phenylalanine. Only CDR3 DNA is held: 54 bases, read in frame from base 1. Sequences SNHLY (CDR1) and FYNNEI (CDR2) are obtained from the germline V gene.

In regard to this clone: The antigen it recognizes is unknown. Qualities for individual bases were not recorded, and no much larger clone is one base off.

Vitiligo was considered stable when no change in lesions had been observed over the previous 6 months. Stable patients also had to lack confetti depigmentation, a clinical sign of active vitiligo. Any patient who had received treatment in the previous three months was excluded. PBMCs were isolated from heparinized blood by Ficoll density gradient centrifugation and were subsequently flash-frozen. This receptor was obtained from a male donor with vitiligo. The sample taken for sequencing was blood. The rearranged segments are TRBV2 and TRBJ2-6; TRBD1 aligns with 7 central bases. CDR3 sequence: CASSVARGSCSGANVLTF. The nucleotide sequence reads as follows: TGTGCCAGCAGTGTAGCCAGGGGGTCCTGCTCTGGGGCCAACGTCCTGACTTTC.